The T cell receptor beta chain described here comes from a study of T cell changes during pregnancy in multiple sclerosis. V was clipped by 1 base and J by 5 bases, with 14 bases between them. Germline assignment: CDR1 MNHEY and CDR2 SVGAGI. This CDR3 contains 15 residues. Assay: immunoSEQ multiplex PCR; the TCRdb copy retains only in-frame clones and omits some. The sample has fewer than 40,000 clones, approximately 88% seen once. The source material was CD8+ T cells from peripheral blood mononuclear cells, sampled in the first trimester of pregnancy. The clonotype originates from a female donor with multiple sclerosis, enrolled in a pregnancy study. J is TRBJ1-1 and V is TRBV6-5; D might be TRBD1 (5 bases). The CDR3 nucleotides read TGTGCCAGCAGTTACTTATGGGGGGTTGGAACTGAAGCTTTCTTT. This encodes CASSYLWGVGTEAFF.